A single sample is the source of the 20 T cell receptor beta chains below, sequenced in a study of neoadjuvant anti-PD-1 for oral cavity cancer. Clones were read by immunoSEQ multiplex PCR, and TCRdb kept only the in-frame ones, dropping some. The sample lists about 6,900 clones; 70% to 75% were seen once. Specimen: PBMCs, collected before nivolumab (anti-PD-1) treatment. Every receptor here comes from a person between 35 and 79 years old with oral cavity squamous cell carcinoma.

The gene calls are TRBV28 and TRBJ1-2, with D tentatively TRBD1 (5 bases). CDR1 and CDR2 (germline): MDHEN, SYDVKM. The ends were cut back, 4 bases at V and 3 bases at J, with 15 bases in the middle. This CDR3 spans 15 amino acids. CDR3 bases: TGTGCCAGCAGTTCCCCGGGAAGGGGCCACTATGGCTACACCTTC. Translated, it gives CASSSPGRGHYGYTF.

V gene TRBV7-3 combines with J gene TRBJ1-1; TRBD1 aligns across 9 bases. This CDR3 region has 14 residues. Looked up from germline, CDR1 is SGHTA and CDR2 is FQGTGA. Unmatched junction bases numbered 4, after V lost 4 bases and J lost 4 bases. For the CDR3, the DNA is TGTGCCAGCAGCTCAACAGGGGGCGGCACTGAAGCTTTCTTT. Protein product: CASSSTGGGTEAFF.

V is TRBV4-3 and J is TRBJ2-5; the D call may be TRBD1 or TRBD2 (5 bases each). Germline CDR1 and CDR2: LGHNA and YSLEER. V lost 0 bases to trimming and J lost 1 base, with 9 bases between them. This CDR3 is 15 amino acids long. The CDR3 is CASSQERDLQETQYF. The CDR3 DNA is TGCGCCAGCAGCCAAGAAAGGGACCTCCAAGAGACCCAGTACTTC.

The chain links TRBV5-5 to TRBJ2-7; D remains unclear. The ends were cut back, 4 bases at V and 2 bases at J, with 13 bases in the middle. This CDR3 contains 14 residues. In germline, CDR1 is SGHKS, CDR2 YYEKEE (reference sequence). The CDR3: CASSLRPGAYEQYF. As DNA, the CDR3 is TGTGCCAGCAGCCTACGGCCAGGAGCCTACGAGCAGTACTTC.

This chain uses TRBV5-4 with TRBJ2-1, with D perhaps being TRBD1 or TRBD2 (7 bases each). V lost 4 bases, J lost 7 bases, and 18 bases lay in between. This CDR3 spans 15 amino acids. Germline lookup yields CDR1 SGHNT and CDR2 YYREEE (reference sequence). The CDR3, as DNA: TGTGCCAGCAGCCCAGGGAGGGGGCTCGGGAATGAGCAGTTCTTC. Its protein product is CASSPGRGLGNEQFF.

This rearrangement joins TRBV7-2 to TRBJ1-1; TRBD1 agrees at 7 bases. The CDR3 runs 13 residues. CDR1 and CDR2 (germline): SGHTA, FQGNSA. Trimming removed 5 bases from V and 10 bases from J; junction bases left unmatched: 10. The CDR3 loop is CASSPGTVPLAFF. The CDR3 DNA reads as TGTGCCAGCAGCCCCGGGACAGTACCGCTAGCTTTCTTT.

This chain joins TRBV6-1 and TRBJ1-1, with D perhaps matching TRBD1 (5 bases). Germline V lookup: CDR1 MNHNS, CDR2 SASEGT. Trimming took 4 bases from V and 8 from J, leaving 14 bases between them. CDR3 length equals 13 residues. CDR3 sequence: CASSAGGGLEAFF. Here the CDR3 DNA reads TGTGCCAGCAGTGCCGGGGGGGGATTGGAAGCTTTCTTT.

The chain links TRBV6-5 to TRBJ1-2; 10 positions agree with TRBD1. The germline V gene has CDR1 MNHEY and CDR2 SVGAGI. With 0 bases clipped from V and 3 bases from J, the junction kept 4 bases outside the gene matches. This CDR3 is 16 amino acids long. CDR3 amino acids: CASSYSGTGEYYGYTF. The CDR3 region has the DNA TGTGCCAGCAGTTACTCGGGGACAGGGGAATACTATGGCTACACCTTC.

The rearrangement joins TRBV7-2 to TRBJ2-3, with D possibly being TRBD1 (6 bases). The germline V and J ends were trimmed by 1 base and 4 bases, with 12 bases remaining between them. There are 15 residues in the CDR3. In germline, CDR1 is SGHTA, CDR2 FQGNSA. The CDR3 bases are TGTGCCAGCAGCTTAGATGGGGGCCCCGCAGATACGCAGTATTTT. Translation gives CASSLDGGPADTQYF.

This chain's CDR3 is CASSPQWDRVDEQYF. CDR3 DNA sequence: TGTGCCAGCAGCCCCCAGTGGGACAGGGTAGACGAGCAGTACTTC. The chain joins TRBV9 to TRBJ2-7; 9 bases match TRBD1. Germline V gene data show CDR1 as SGDLS and CDR2 as YYNGEE. The J segment lost 5 bases and the V segment lost 4 bases, leaving 10 bases of the junction unmatched. The CDR3 extends over 15 amino acids. Complete variable domain (other parts from reference TRBV9 and TRBJ2-7): DSGVTQTPKHLITATGQRVTLRCSPRSGDLSVYWYQQSLDQGLQFLIQYYNGEERAKGNILERFSAQQFPDLHSELNLSSLELGDSALYFCASSPQWDRVDEQYFGPGTRLTVT.

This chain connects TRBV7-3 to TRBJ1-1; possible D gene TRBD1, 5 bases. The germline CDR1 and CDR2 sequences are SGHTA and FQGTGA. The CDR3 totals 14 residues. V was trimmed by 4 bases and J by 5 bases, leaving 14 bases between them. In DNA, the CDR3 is TGTGCCAGCAGCTCAGGACAATTGGAAACTGAAGCTTTCTTT. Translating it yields CASSSGQLETEAFF.

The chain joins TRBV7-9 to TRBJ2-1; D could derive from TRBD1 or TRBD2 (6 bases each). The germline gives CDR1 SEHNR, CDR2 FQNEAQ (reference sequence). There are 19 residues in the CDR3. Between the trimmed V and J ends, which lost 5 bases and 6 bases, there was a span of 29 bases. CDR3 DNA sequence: TGTGCCAGCAGCCTTAGAGAAGGGGGATTTCGCGGGACGCGCAATGAGCAGTTCTTC. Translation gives CASSLREGGFRGTRNEQFF.

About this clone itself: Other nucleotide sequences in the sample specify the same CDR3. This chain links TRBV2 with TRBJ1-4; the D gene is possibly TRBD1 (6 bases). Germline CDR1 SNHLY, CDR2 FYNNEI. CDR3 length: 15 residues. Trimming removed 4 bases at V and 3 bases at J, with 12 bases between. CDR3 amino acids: CASSVDRQANEKLFF. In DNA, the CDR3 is TGTGCCAGCAGTGTCGACAGGCAGGCTAATGAAAAACTGTTTTTT.

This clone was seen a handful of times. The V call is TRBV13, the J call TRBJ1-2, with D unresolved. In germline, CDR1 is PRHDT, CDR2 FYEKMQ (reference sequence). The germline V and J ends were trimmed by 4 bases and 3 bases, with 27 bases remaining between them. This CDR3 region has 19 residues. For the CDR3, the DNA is TGTGCCAGCAGCTCTCCGTTATCAGAAGGATTTCCCACCTACTATGGCTACACCTTC. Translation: CASSSPLSEGFPTYYGYTF.

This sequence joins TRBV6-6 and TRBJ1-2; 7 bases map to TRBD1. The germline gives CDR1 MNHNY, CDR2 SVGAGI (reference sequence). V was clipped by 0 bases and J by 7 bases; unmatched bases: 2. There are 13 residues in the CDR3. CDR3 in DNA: TGTGCCAGCAGTTACTCGGGACAGCGTGGCTACACCTTC. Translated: CASSYSGQRGYTF.

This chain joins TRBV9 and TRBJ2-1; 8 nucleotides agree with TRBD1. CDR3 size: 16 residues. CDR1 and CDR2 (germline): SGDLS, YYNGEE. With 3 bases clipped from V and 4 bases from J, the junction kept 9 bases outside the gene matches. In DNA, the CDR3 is TGTGCCAGCAGCGCGCTGCTTCGGACAGGGTACAATGAGCAGTTCTTC. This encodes CASSALLRTGYNEQFF. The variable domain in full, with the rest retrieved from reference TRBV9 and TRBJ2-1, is DSGVTQTPKHLITATGQRVTLRCSPRSGDLSVYWYQQSLDQGLQFLIQYYNGEERAKGNILERFSAQQFPDLHSELNLSSLELGDSALYFCASSALLRTGYNEQFFGPGTRLTVL.

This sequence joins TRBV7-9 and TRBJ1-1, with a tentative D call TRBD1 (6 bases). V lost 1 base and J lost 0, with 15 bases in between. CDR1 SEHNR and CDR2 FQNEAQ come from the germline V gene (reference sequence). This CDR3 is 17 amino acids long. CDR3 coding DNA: TGTGCCAGCAGCTTAGTTAGGGGGGTCGTCATGAACACTGAAGCTTTCTTT. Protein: CASSLVRGVVMNTEAFF.

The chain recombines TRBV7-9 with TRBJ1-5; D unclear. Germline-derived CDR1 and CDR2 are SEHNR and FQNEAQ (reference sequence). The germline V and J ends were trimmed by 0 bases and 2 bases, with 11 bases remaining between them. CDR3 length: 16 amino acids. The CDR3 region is CASSLARGLRNQPQHF. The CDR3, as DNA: TGTGCCAGCAGCTTAGCCCGAGGATTGCGCAATCAGCCCCAGCATTTT. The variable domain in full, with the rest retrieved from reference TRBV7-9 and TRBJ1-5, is DTGVSQNPRHKITKRGQNVTFRCDPISEHNRLYWYRQTLGQGPEFLTYFQNEAQLEKSRLLSDRFSAERPKGSFSTLEIQRTEQGDSAMYLCASSLARGLRNQPQHFGDGTRLSIL.

The CDR3 coding sequence is TGCGCCAGCCAAACAGGAGACACAGATACGCAGTATTTT. Its translation: CASQTGDTDTQYF. The J gene is TRBJ2-3, the V gene TRBV5-1; tentative D call: TRBD1 (5 bases). V lost 7 bases and J lost 2, with 11 bases in between. The CDR3 spans 13 residues. The germline gives CDR1 SGHRS, CDR2 YFSETQ. The full variable domain, rest sourced from reference TRBV5-1 and TRBJ2-3, is KAGVTQTPRYLIKTRGQQVTLSCSPISGHRSVSWYQQTPGQGLQFLFEYFSETQRNKGNFPGRFSGRQFSNSRSEMNVSTLELGDSALYLCASQTGDTDTQYFGPGTRLTVL.

For the CDR3, the DNA is TGTGCCATCAGTCACGGGGATCAGCCCCAGCATTTT. It translates to CAISHGDQPQHF. The V gene is TRBV10-3, the J gene TRBJ1-5; no clear D gene. V was trimmed by 5 bases and J by 5 bases, leaving 7 bases between them. Germline CDR1 and CDR2: ENHRY and SYGVKD. This CDR3 spans 12 amino acids.